These 18 T cell receptor beta chains originate from one sample sequenced in a study of OX40 agonist ivuxolimab in advanced cancers. This table comes from immunoSEQ multiplex PCR, and its TCRdb copy is limited to in-frame clones, with some not included. Of 35,000 to 50,000 clones in the sample, 80% to 90% were seen once. Material: CD4+ or CD8+ T cells sorted from blood, obtained in a trial of the OX40 agonist ivuxolimab. The receptors shown here come from an adult with an advanced solid tumor such as melanoma, head and neck, liver or kidney cancer.

Only a few counts were recorded for this clone. This sequence joins TRBV7-7 and TRBJ2-2; 8 nucleotides line up with TRBD1. Trimming at V came to 1 base and at J to 11 bases, leaving 9 bases not matched to a gene. The V gene's germline CDR1 is SSHAT and CDR2 FNYEAQ (reference sequence). The CDR3 is made up of 15 amino acids. CDR3 loop: CASSLEGVGQEELFF. As DNA, the CDR3 is TGTGCCAGCAGCTTAGAGGGAGTGGGACAGGAAGAGCTGTTTTTT.

The chain recombines TRBV7-3 with TRBJ2-1; TRBD1 matches at 9 bases. This CDR3 has 15 amino acids. The germline V gene encodes CDR1 SGHTA and CDR2 FQGTGA. V trimming: 3 bases; J trimming: 8 bases; junction bases outside the gene matches: 8. CDR3 protein: CASSFGTGKSDEQFF. The CDR3 DNA reads as TGTGCCAGCAGCTTCGGGACAGGGAAGTCTGATGAGCAGTTCTTC. Looking up the rest from reference TRBV7-3 and TRBJ2-1 gives the full variable domain: GAGVSQTPSNKVTEKGKYVELRCDPISGHTALYWYRQSLGQGPEFLIYFQGTGAADDSGLPNDRFFAVRPEGSVSTLKIQRTERGDSAVYLCASSFGTGKSDEQFFGPGTRLTVL.

J is TRBJ1-1 and V is TRBV18; D uncertain. The CDR3 contains 17 residues. Germline CDR1 KGHSH, CDR2 LQKENI. Trimming shortened V by 0 bases and J by 6 bases, and 20 bases separated the two germline ends. CDR3 DNA: TGTGCCAGCTCACCACCGGGAACCGAGAAAAAACTCGCTGAAGCTTTCTTT. Translating it yields CASSPPGTEKKLAEAFF.

A few counts support this clone. This CDR3 reads CASSFSQENEKLFF. In nucleotides, the CDR3 is TGTGCCAGCAGCTTCAGCCAGGAGAATGAAAAACTGTTTTTT. J is TRBJ1-4 and V is TRBV7-9; D unclear. The CDR3 consists of 14 residues. Deletions cut 3 bases from V and 5 bases from J, with 10 bases between. In germline, CDR1 is SEHNR, CDR2 FQNEAQ (reference sequence).

The V gene is TRBV4-2, the J gene TRBJ2-1; D is ambiguous. This CDR3 is 13 amino acids long. Trimming removed 1 base from V and 6 bases from J, with 7 bases in between. CDR1 and CDR2 from the germline V gene are LGHNA and YNFKEQ. CDR3 in amino acids: CASSQAFGNEQFF. Here the CDR3 DNA reads TGTGCCAGCAGCCAAGCTTTCGGCAATGAGCAGTTCTTC.

The sample holds a few counts of this clone. This rearrangement joins TRBV9 to TRBJ1-1; D possibly corresponds to TRBD1 (6 bases). Germline V gives CDR1 SGDLS, CDR2 YYNGEE. CDR3 size: 14 residues. Trimming removed 3 bases at V and 5 bases at J, with 14 bases between. In DNA form, the CDR3 reads TGTGCCAGCAGCGAGGGGGGTACAGGGACTGAAGCTTTCTTT. Translated, it gives CASSEGGTGTEAFF.

The CDR3 region is CASSVGGSHTEAFF. Written as DNA, the CDR3 is TGTGCCAGCAGTGTGGGAGGAAGCCACACTGAAGCTTTCTTT. This rearrangement joins TRBV2 to TRBJ1-1; no clear D gene. Germline values: CDR1 SNHLY, CDR2 FYNNEI. V dropped 4 bases and J dropped 3 bases, with 12 bases sitting between them. The CDR3 totals 14 residues. Full variable domain (rest looked up from reference TRBV2 and TRBJ1-1): EPEVTQTPSHQVTQMGQEVILRCVPISNHLYFYWYRQILGQKVEFLVSFYNNEISEKSEIFDDQFSVERPDGSNFTLKIRSTKLEDSAMYFCASSVGGSHTEAFFGQGTRLTVV.

This clone is a singleton in its sample. V gene TRBV5-4 combines with J gene TRBJ2-3; maybe TRBD1 (6 bases). V lost 4 bases and J lost 3, with 15 bases in between. Germline CDR1 reads SGHNT; CDR2 reads YYREEE (reference sequence). This CDR3 has 15 amino acids. Written as DNA, the CDR3 is TGTGCCAGCAGCCGAACAGGGTCATGGACAGATACGCAGTATTTT. It translates to CASSRTGSWTDTQYF.

The genes are TRBV7-9 and TRBJ2-1; 13 bases agree with TRBD2. Trimming at V came to 5 bases and at J to 10 bases, leaving 8 bases not matched to a gene. Germline CDR1 reads SEHNR; CDR2 reads FQNEAQ (reference sequence). CDR3 length equals 15 residues. CDR3 sequence: CASSPGLAGVREQFF. DNA of the CDR3: TGTGCCAGCAGCCCCGGACTAGCGGGAGTGAGGGAGCAGTTCTTC.

The chain employs TRBV15 and TRBJ2-5; 10 nucleotides align to TRBD1. Germline V lookup: CDR1 LNHNV, CDR2 YYDKDF (reference sequence). The CDR3 sequence is 15 residues long. Unmatched junction bases numbered 8, after V lost 5 bases and J lost 5 bases. Here the CDR3 reads CATSGDRGMEETQYF. CDR3 nucleotides: TGTGCCACCAGCGGGGACAGGGGAATGGAGGAGACCCAGTACTTC. Drawing the rest from reference TRBV15 and TRBJ2-5, the complete variable domain is DAMVIQNPRYQVTQFGKPVTLSCSQTLNHNVMYWYQQKSSQAPKLLFHYYDKDFNNEADTPDNFQSRRPNTSFCFLDIRSPGLGDTAMYLCATSGDRGMEETQYFGPGTRLLVL.

J is TRBJ1-4 and V is TRBV4-1; unclear D gene. Trimming removed 4 bases from V and 2 bases from J, with 11 bases in between. The length of the CDR3 is 15 residues. Germline-derived CDR1 and CDR2 are MGHRA and YSYEKL. In DNA form, the CDR3 reads TGCGCCAGCAGCCGACCGACCGGCACTAATGAAAAACTGTTTTTT. Translated: CASSRPTGTNEKLFF.

The genes are TRBV5-1 and TRBJ2-3, with 7 bases aligning to TRBD2. V was clipped by 2 bases and J by 6 bases; unmatched bases: 12. CDR3 length: 16 residues. In germline, CDR1 is SGHRS, CDR2 YFSETQ. The CDR3 region has the DNA TGCGCCAGCAGCTTTCTGGGCGGGAGCGTTGGGGATACGCAGTATTTT. Its translation: CASSFLGGSVGDTQYF.

The sample holds a few counts of this clone. V is TRBV9 and J is TRBJ2-1; tentatively, D is TRBD2 (5 bases). Germline CDR1 and CDR2: SGDLS and YYNGEE. With 2 bases removed from V and 3 bases from J, the gap between germline ends came to 9 bases. There are 14 residues in the CDR3. This CDR3 reads CASSVPGSYNEQFF. In nucleotides, the CDR3 is TGTGCCAGCAGCGTGCCGGGGAGCTACAATGAGCAGTTCTTC. Filled out from reference TRBV9 and TRBJ2-1, the complete variable domain reads DSGVTQTPKHLITATGQRVTLRCSPRSGDLSVYWYQQSLDQGLQFLIQYYNGEERAKGNILERFSAQQFPDLHSELNLSSLELGDSALYFCASSVPGSYNEQFFGPGTRLTVL.

V gene TRBV5-4 combines with J gene TRBJ1-1; D call uncertain. This CDR3 has 15 amino acids. Per germline, CDR1 SGHNT and CDR2 YYREEE (reference sequence). Trimming pared 0 bases from V and 3 bases from J, leaving 12 bases between. The CDR3 loop is CASSLGKETYTEAFF. The CDR3 DNA sequence: TGTGCCAGCAGCTTGGGTAAGGAGACCTACACTGAAGCTTTCTTT.

This clone has just a few counts. J is TRBJ2-7 and V is TRBV2, with 7 bases matching TRBD1. The length of the CDR3 is 13 residues. Germline CDR1 SNHLY, CDR2 FYNNEI. V lost 7 bases and J lost 4; bases outside the gene matches: 7. This CDR3 is CASTMRQGYEQYV. CDR3 in DNA: TGTGCCAGCACAATGAGACAGGGTTACGAGCAGTACGTC.

This clone is medium-sized (0.01 to 0.1%) in the sample. The V call is TRBV29-1, the J call TRBJ1-2; D unclear. From germline, CDR1 is SQVTM and CDR2 ANQGSEA. The CDR3 consists of 12 residues. The V and J ends lost 4 bases and 4 bases respectively, with 10 bases between them. The CDR3 DNA reads TGCAGCGTTGTAAGCAACCGCTATGGCTACACCTTC. It yields the protein CSVVSNRYGYTF.

The chain links TRBV10-3 to TRBJ2-1; D might be TRBD1 or TRBD2, each matching 5 bases. V lost 6 bases, J lost 15 bases, and 27 bases lay in between. Germline V gene sequence: CDR1 ENHRY, CDR2 SYGVKD. The CDR3 consists of 15 residues. In DNA form, the CDR3 reads TGTGCCATCAGCCGAAGCCGGGACGCGGACGCGTCCGCGTTCTTC. Protein sequence: CAISRSRDADASAFF.

The chain combines TRBV5-6 with TRBJ2-1, with 7 bases that match TRBD2. This CDR3 has 16 amino acids. With V trimmed by 4 bases and J by 0 bases, 7 bases remained unmatched. CDR1 is SGHDT, CDR2 YYEEEE, per germline. CDR3 protein: CASSTSSGSSYNEQFF. Here the CDR3 DNA reads TGTGCCAGCAGCACTTCTAGCGGAAGCTCCTACAATGAGCAGTTCTTC. The full variable domain, rest sourced from reference TRBV5-6 and TRBJ2-1, is DAGVTQSPTHLIKTRGQQVTLRCSPKSGHDTVSWYQQALGQGPQFIFQYYEEEERQRGNFPDRFSGHQFPNYSSELNVNALLLGDSALYLCASSTSSGSSYNEQFFGPGTRLTVL.